A single T cell receptor beta chain is shown here with its context. Its antigen is not known. Per germline, CDR1 SGHVS and CDR2 FQNEAQ. Trimming left V 5 bases short and J 2 bases short, with 25 bases between. This CDR3 has 18 residues. This record belongs to a study of beta chain features in type 1 diabetes. For the study at large: No patient-donor differences in age, gender, total cells or subset yield.

The entirety of the isolated RNA underwent reverse transcription, so expressed TCRB transcripts were sequenced. Method: immunoSEQ multiplex PCR; TCRdb's copy keeps in-frame clones and lacks some. Of under 800,000 clones in the sample, around a sixth were seen once. Study observations and caveats: An over-representation of cells with high TCR expression could result from cDNA sequencing. Insertion counts at VDJ junctions were lower in type 1 diabetes patients, who also showed more deletions there. Shorter templates may be favored by PCR, equally so in patients and controls.

The receptor's source is a man aged 18 to 29 in good health. What was sequenced was naive CD4+ T cells from blood. This chain links TRBV7-8 with TRBJ2-7; D tentatively reads TRBD1 or TRBD2 (5 bases each). The CDR3: CASSPRPGTGRPPYEQYF. CDR3 bases: TGTGCCAGCAGCCCAAGGCCAGGTACGGGACGGCCTCCCTACGAGCAGTACTTC.